This is a list of T cell receptor beta chains from one sample in a study of T-cell memory formation after mild COVID-19. TCRdb independently ran MiXCR on the 5' RACE reads; one entry per CDR3 protein. The sample records around 300,000 distinct CDR3 sequences, approximately 14% being singletons. The material sequenced was PBMCs or a T cell subset sorted from them (not recorded which). Receptors were obtained from a man in his late teens or twenties who had mild COVID-19 (a few samples of this study predate the infection). Cell type and time point are not known. CDR3s include the opening cysteine and the closing phenylalanine or tryptophan. D genes are given only for firm matches. Rows give clone size only sometimes, using once, few, many, or a class for an expanded clone.

D,J,V,size,CDR3,DNA
.,TRBJ1-2,TRBV20-1,.,CSARSGTDYGYTF,TGCAGTGCCCGGTCCGGGACGGACTATGGCTACACCTTC
.,TRBJ2-5,TRBV7-7,few,CASSLTTSETQYF,TGTGCCAGCAGCTTGACTACATCAGAGACCCAGTACTTC
TRBD1,TRBJ1-6,TRBV6-6,few,CASSPRGQGLSPLHF,TGTGCCAGCAGTCCCAGGGGACAGGGTCTTTCACCCCTCCACTTT
.,TRBJ1-2,TRBV6-5,.,CASQKGRGYGYTF,TGTGCCAGCCAAAAAGGGAGGGGTTATGGCTACACCTTC
.,TRBJ1-2,TRBV6-2/TRBV6-3,few,CASSYISGIGGYTF,TGTGCCAGCAGTTACATATCAGGGATCGGTGGCTACACCTTC
TRBD2,TRBJ2-7,TRBV12-5,few,CASGMGLAGFDEQYF,TGTGCTAGTGGCATGGGGCTAGCGGGGTTCGACGAGCAGTACTTC
.,TRBJ1-4,TRBV25-1,.,CASSATRTSEKLFF,TGTGCCAGCAGTGCGACGAGGACTAGTGAAAAACTGTTTTTT
.,TRBJ1-1,TRBV20-1,.,CSAREVRVGTEAFF,TGCAGTGCTAGAGAAGTCAGGGTAGGGACTGAAGCTTTCTTT
.,TRBJ2-5,TRBV5-1,few,CASSRLDSFNQETQYF,TGCGCCAGCAGCCGACTAGACTCCTTCAACCAAGAGACCCAGTACTTC
TRBD1,TRBJ1-6,TRBV20-1,few,CSARSTGDGSPLHF,TGCAGTGCTAGAAGCACAGGGGACGGTTCACCCCTCCACTTT
TRBD2,TRBJ2-1,TRBV29-1,many,CSAWTSVEQFF,TGCAGCGCCTGGACTAGCGTTGAGCAGTTCTTC
.,TRBJ1-2,TRBV13,.,CASSPRTYGYTF,TGTGCCAGCAGCCCGCGGACATATGGCTACACCTTC
.,TRBJ2-6,TRBV7-9,few,CASSLGSLSDGANVLTF,TGTGCCAGCAGCCTGGGGAGCCTTTCTGATGGGGCCAACGTCCTGACTTTC
.,TRBJ1-1,TRBV6-5,.,CASSYSRGANTEAFF,TGTGCCAGCAGTTACTCAAGGGGCGCGAACACTGAAGCTTTCTTT
.,TRBJ2-2,TRBV29-1,.,CSVEGWGVQDTGELFF,TGCAGCGTTGAGGGATGGGGTGTGCAGGACACCGGGGAGCTGTTTTTT
TRBD2,TRBJ2-2,TRBV7-9,few,CASSPSTSGGTGELFF,TGTGCCAGCAGCCCCAGTACTAGCGGGGGAACCGGGGAGCTGTTTTTT
.,TRBJ1-1,TRBV7-2,many,CASSLYGNTEAFF,TGTGCCAGCAGCTTATACGGGAACACTGAAGCTTTCTTT
.,TRBJ2-5,TRBV30,.,CAWRGLSETQYF,TGTGCCTGGAGGGGTCTTTCGGAGACCCAGTACTTC
.,TRBJ2-1,TRBV6-6,.,CASSSYGGDEQFF,TGTGCCAGCAGTTCCTATGGGGGCGATGAGCAGTTCTTC
.,TRBJ1-5,TRBV27,few,CASSLSGEGQPQHF,TGTGCCAGCAGTTTATCTGGAGAGGGACAGCCCCAGCATTTT
.,TRBJ2-2,TRBV11-2,few,CASSRNRWGRELFF,TGTGCCAGCAGCCGTAACCGATGGGGGAGGGAGCTGTTTTTT
.,TRBJ2-7,TRBV20-1,few,CSAVRDTNGEQYF,TGCAGTGCCGTCCGGGACACCAACGGCGAGCAGTACTTC
.,TRBJ2-4,TRBV5-1,few,CASSLSEFAKNIQYF,TGCGCCAGCAGCTTGAGCGAGTTTGCCAAAAACATTCAGTACTTC
.,TRBJ2-2,TRBV6-2/TRBV6-3,.,CASSLTDPTRELFF,TGTGCCAGCAGTTTGACAGACCCCACCCGGGAGCTGTTTTTT
.,TRBJ1-5,TRBV2,.,CASRRDTGPEPQHF,TGTGCCAGCAGACGGGACACCGGCCCCGAGCCCCAGCATTTT
.,TRBJ2-1,TRBV5-1,many,CASSASGREQFF,TGCGCCAGCAGCGCGTCAGGGCGTGAGCAGTTCTTC
.,TRBJ1-2,TRBV20-1,few,CSARVRDTNYGYTF,TGCAGTGCTAGAGTTAGAGACACTAACTATGGCTACACCTTC
TRBD1,TRBJ1-4,TRBV4-3,few,CASRRGQAANEKLFF,TGCGCCAGCAGGCGGGGACAGGCAGCTAATGAAAAACTGTTTTTT
TRBD1,TRBJ1-2,TRBV5-1,few,CASSQLRGELGYTF,TGCGCCAGCAGCCAACTCAGGGGGGAACTTGGCTACACCTTC
TRBD2,TRBJ2-1,TRBV2,many,CASSWTSGGYEQFF,TGTGCCAGCAGTTGGACTAGCGGGGGGTATGAGCAGTTCTTC
TRBD2,TRBJ2-3,TRBV12-3/TRBV12-4,.,CASTGGGNTQYF,TGTGCCAGCACTGGGGGGGGAAATACGCAGTATTTT